This paragraph covers one TCR beta chain sequence. A junction boundary mismatches the germline segment, possibly from a read error. Enrolled through a virtual design, the participants were between roughly 18 and 100 years of age and came from about two dozen US areas. Grouping used clinical history reported by participants in a survey and questionnaire. The data originate from a study of blood T cell repertoires in COVID-19. CDR3 length: 14 residues. CDR1 is SGHRS, CDR2 YFSETQ, per germline. The repertoire was sequenced with immunoSEQ multiplex PCR; TCRdb's copy has only in-frame clones and lacks some. Here the sample spans approximately 260,000 clones, under 90% being singletons.

Material for sequencing was PBMCs or T cells enriched from blood (not recorded which). The chain has TRBV5-1 and TRBJ2-5; TRBD1 matches at 9 bases. This receptor was taken from a man aged 25 to 40 with acute COVID-19. CDR3 sequence reads: CASSYTGGGETQYF. The CDR3, as DNA: TGTGCCAGCAGCTATACAGGGGGCGGTGAGACCCAGTACTTC. Full variable domain (missing parts from reference TRBV5-1 and TRBJ2-5): KAGVTQTPRYLIKTRGQQVTLSCSPISGHRSVSWYQQTPGQGLQFLFEYFSETQRNKGNFPGRFSGRQFSNSRSEMNVSTLELGDSALYLCASSYTGGGETQYFGPGTRLLVL.